The following is a TCR beta chain sequence with its context. The data were produced by immunoSEQ multiplex PCR, yet TCRdb's version contains in-frame clones alone and is incomplete. Counted here are a few hundred thousand clones, around 84% occurring once; the ten biggest clones make up 3.4%. The data stem from a study of blood T cell repertoires in COVID-19. About the study: T cells, B-cell-depleted T cells, or PBMCs supplied cDNA or gDNA.

CDR1 and CDR2 from the germline V gene are MNHNY and SVGAGI (reference sequence). CDR3 length: 15 amino acids. V was clipped by 6 bases and J by 3 bases, with 18 bases between them. Source material: peripheral blood. The receptor comes from a woman aged 18-29 years with acute or convalescent COVID-19. V usage is TRBV6-6 and J usage is TRBJ2-7; possibly TRBD1 for D (6 bases). The CDR3: CASRSLDMDSYEQYF. CDR3 DNA: TGTGCCAGCAGAAGCCTGGATATGGACAGCTACGAGCAGTACTTC.